These 28 T cell receptor beta chains came from one sample sequenced in a study of cytomegalovirus exposure and HLA in healthy donors. Vbeta (60) and Jbeta (13) primers were used in the PCR. Assay: immunoSEQ multiplex PCR; the TCRdb copy retains only in-frame clones and omits some. The table includes 200,000 to 250,000 clones, around 79% detected once. Sequenced input: PBMCs. The origin of the receptors is a man aged 18 to 30 in good health and CMV-seronegative.

The V gene is TRBV4-3, the J gene TRBJ2-5; D is possibly TRBD2 (5 bases). Germline loops: CDR1 LGHNA, CDR2 YSLEER. Trimming shortened V by 7 bases and J by 1 base, and 16 bases separated the two germline ends. CDR3 length equals 15 residues. DNA for the CDR3: TGCGCCAGCACCGGGGAGCTCCGGGGCCAAGAGACCCAGTACTTC. This gives the protein CASTGELRGQETQYF.

This sequence joins TRBV6-6 and TRBJ1-5; possible D gene TRBD1, 6 bases. The CDR3 has 14 amino acids. V shed 5 bases and J shed 1 base, with 9 bases lying between them. The germline V gene has CDR1 MNHNY and CDR2 SVGAGI (reference sequence). Here the CDR3 DNA reads TGTGCCAGCAGTCAGGGGTTCAGCAATCAGCCCCAGCATTTT. Encoded protein: CASSQGFSNQPQHF.

This chain joins TRBV5-1 and TRBJ2-5; 8 nucleotides match TRBD2. This CDR3 has 16 amino acids. V dropped 4 bases and J dropped 3; count of bases not matched to a gene: 11. Germline CDR1 reads SGHRS; CDR2 reads YFSETQ. The CDR3 loop is CASSAGSGGAEETQYF. Here the CDR3 DNA reads TGCGCCAGCAGCGCGGGGAGCGGGGGAGCGGAAGAGACCCAGTACTTC. The full variable domain, its missing parts supplied by reference TRBV5-1 and TRBJ2-5, is KAGVTQTPRYLIKTRGQQVTLSCSPISGHRSVSWYQQTPGQGLQFLFEYFSETQRNKGNFPGRFSGRQFSNSRSEMNVSTLELGDSALYLCASSAGSGGAEETQYFGPGTRLLVL.

This clone was seen more than once but under ten times. This chain connects TRBV9 to TRBJ2-7, with D perhaps TRBD2 (6 bases). The CDR3 is 14 residues long. Trimming shortened V by 4 bases and J by 3 bases, and 14 bases separated the two germline ends. Germline V lookup: CDR1 SGDLS, CDR2 YYNGEE. This CDR3 is CASSTRDGGYEQYF. The CDR3 region has the DNA TGTGCCAGCAGCACCCGGGACGGGGGCTACGAGCAGTACTTC.

The gene calls are TRBV4-2 and TRBJ2-1, with 12 bases identical to TRBD2. Germline V CDR1 and CDR2: LGHNA, YNFKEQ. The ends lost 0 bases at V and 4 bases at J; junction bases unmatched: 4. The CDR3 covers 17 residues. CDR3: CASSQDRTSGKYNEQFF. The DNA of the CDR3 is TGTGCCAGCAGCCAAGATAGGACTAGCGGGAAATACAATGAGCAGTTCTTC.

In the case of this clone: The same CDR3 can be traced to other DNA sequences in this sample. This chain uses TRBV9 with TRBJ2-7, with D maybe TRBD1 (6 bases). V lost 3 bases to trimming and J lost 4 bases, with 14 bases between them. CDR1 is SGDLS and CDR2 is YYNGEE in the germline V gene. This CDR3 contains 14 residues. The CDR3 region is CASSGGLAGYEQYF. In DNA, the CDR3 is TGTGCCAGCAGCGGGGGGCTAGCAGGGTACGAGCAGTACTTC.

The V call is TRBV10-3, the J call TRBJ2-7; D might be TRBD2 (5 bases). The CDR3 sequence is 15 residues long. V shed 4 bases and J shed 0 bases, with 13 bases lying between them. CDR1 is ENHRY, CDR2 SYGVKD, per germline. The CDR3 DNA reads TGTGCCATCAGTGGTAAGGACTGGAGCTCCTACGAGCAGTACTTC. Protein sequence: CAISGKDWSSYEQYF.

The chain employs TRBV28 and TRBJ2-7; TRBD1 matches at 11 bases. This CDR3 spans 13 amino acids. The trim removed 6 bases at V and 6 bases at J, leaving 4 bases unmatched. Germline-derived CDR1 and CDR2 are MDHEN and SYDVKM. This CDR3 is CASRSGTGGEQYF. The CDR3 nucleotides are TGTGCCAGCAGGTCCGGGACAGGGGGCGAGCAGTACTTC.

The rearrangement uses TRBV5-6 and TRBJ1-1, with a weak D call TRBD1 (6 bases). CDR3 size: 15 residues. Trimming took off 1 base at V and 1 base at J, with 11 bases between the two ends. CDR1 SGHDT and CDR2 YYEEEE come from the germline V gene. This chain's CDR3 is CASSLKVGGNTEAFF. As DNA, the CDR3 is TGTGCCAGCAGCTTGAAGGTAGGGGGGAACACTGAAGCTTTCTTT.

The chain employs TRBV27 and TRBJ2-7; 8 bases are a match to TRBD1. The CDR3 is 13 amino acids. Germline V gene lookup returns CDR1 MNHEY and CDR2 SMNVEV (reference sequence). The J segment lost 1 base and the V segment lost 5 bases, leaving 1 base of the junction unmatched. CDR3 in amino acids: CASSNRGSYEQYF. The CDR3 nucleotides are TGTGCCAGCAGTAACAGGGGGTCCTACGAGCAGTACTTC.

V gene TRBV27 combines with J gene TRBJ2-5, with 7 bases matching TRBD1. The CDR3 runs to 18 residues. Germline lookup yields CDR1 MNHEY and CDR2 SMNVEV (reference sequence). J lost 1 base, V lost 4 bases, and 15 bases had no gene match. The CDR3 DNA is TGTGCCAGCAGTTCAACCTGGCCGGGACAGTTGGTCCAAGAGACCCAGTACTTC. It is translated as CASSSTWPGQLVQETQYF.

This clone was counted between two and nine times. The genes are TRBV30 and TRBJ1-2; D possibly corresponds to TRBD1 (5 bases). CDR1 is GTSNPN and CDR2 is SVGIG in the germline V gene (reference sequence). The CDR3 covers 13 residues. Trimming took 4 bases from V and 2 from J, leaving 11 bases between them. CDR3 in amino acids: CAWTTTANYGYTF. The DNA for the CDR3 is TGTGCCTGGACCACGACAGCAAACTATGGCTACACCTTC.

The genes are TRBV19 and TRBJ2-7; weak D call: TRBD1 (5 bases). Germline V gene data show CDR1 as LNHDA and CDR2 as SQIVND (reference sequence). V was cut by 0 bases and J by 12 bases, with 9 bases left in between. This CDR3 has 11 amino acids. The CDR3 DNA reads as TGTGCCAGTAGTATAGATTGGACATGGTACTTC. Translation: CASSIDWTWYF.

The genes are TRBV7-2 and TRBJ2-3, with 8 bases fitting TRBD2. The CDR3 is made up of 17 amino acids. Unmatched junction bases numbered 7, after V lost 0 bases and J lost 2 bases. The V gene's germline CDR1 is SGHTA and CDR2 FQGNSA. The chain's CDR3 is CASSLASTSGYTDTQYF. The CDR3 bases are TGTGCCAGCAGCTTAGCCTCTACTAGCGGATACACAGATACGCAGTATTTT.

The sample holds one count of this clone. Sequence at one end of the junction differs from germline and may be a read error. The chain employs TRBV7-7 and TRBJ2-5, with 7 bases aligning to TRBD2. CDR3 length: 15 amino acids. The germline gives CDR1 SSHAT, CDR2 FNYEAQ (reference sequence). The CDR3 is CASSFAPSGQETQYF. The CDR3, as DNA: TGTGCTAGCAGCTTTGCTCCTAGCGGACAAGAGACCCAGTACTTC.

This chain joins TRBV11-3 and TRBJ2-1; 10 bases align to TRBD2. With V trimmed by 5 bases and J by 7 bases, 17 bases remained unmatched. There are 18 residues in the CDR3. Germline loops: CDR1 SGHNT, CDR2 YENEEA. The CDR3 region is CASSPWGSSGGSGNEQFF. The CDR3 bases are TGTGCCAGCAGCCCGTGGGGGTCTAGCGGGGGCTCAGGGAATGAGCAGTTCTTC.

This chain uses TRBV6-5 with TRBJ1-5; 10 positions agree with TRBD1. Looked up from germline, CDR1 is MNHEY and CDR2 is SVGAGI. This CDR3 is 15 amino acids long. V lost 6 bases, J lost 5 bases, and 7 bases stayed unmatched. Here the CDR3 reads CASSLTGGTYQPQHF. CDR3 nucleotide sequence: TGTGCCAGCAGCTTGACAGGGGGCACATATCAGCCCCAGCATTTT.

The chain uses TRBV7-9 and TRBJ2-1, with 9 bases that match TRBD2. Germline-derived CDR1 and CDR2 are SEHNR and FQNEAQ (reference sequence). J was trimmed by 15 bases and V by 5 bases; bases with no gene match: 8. The CDR3 is 12 residues long. Here the CDR3 reads CASSDGTSMLFF. The CDR3 bases are TGTGCCAGCAGCGACGGGACTAGCATGCTGTTCTTC.

The CDR3: CAIKGAGGAYGYTF. The CDR3 DNA reads TGTGCCATCAAGGGGGCCGGGGGGGCGTATGGCTACACCTTC. The gene calls are TRBV10-3 and TRBJ1-2, with 7 bases lining up with TRBD1. CDR1 ENHRY and CDR2 SYGVKD come from the germline V gene. After removal of 7 bases from V and 5 bases from J, the junction contained 10 bases not matched to a gene. This CDR3 spans 14 amino acids.

V gene TRBV19 combines with J gene TRBJ2-1; 8 bases agree with TRBD2. From germline, CDR1 is LNHDA and CDR2 SQIVND (reference sequence). The trim removed 6 bases at V and 4 bases at J, leaving 8 bases unmatched. The CDR3 consists of 15 residues. The CDR3: CASSDQAGEYNEQFF. Written as DNA, the CDR3 is TGTGCCAGTAGCGATCAAGCGGGAGAGTACAATGAGCAGTTCTTC.

The chain couples TRBV5-1 to TRBJ2-7, with 8 bases identical to TRBD1. CDR3 size: 14 residues. J lost 2 bases, V lost 2 bases, and 3 bases had no gene match. CDR1 is SGHRS, CDR2 YFSETQ, per germline. The CDR3 bases are TGCGCCAGCAGCTTCCAGGACAGGGCCTACGAGCAGTACTTC. As protein: CASSFQDRAYEQYF.

This chain uses TRBV27 with TRBJ1-5; D is ambiguous. Between the trimmed V and J ends, which lost 1 base and 1 base, there was a span of 14 bases. This CDR3 region has 17 residues. CDR1 and CDR2 from the germline V gene are MNHEY and SMNVEV (reference sequence). CDR3 sequence reads: CASSLFSGLRSNQPQHF. The CDR3 bases are TGTGCCAGCAGTTTATTTTCAGGTTTACGAAGCAATCAGCCCCAGCATTTT.

CDR3 loop: CAWLPGSTDTQYF. The CDR3 DNA reads as TGTGCCTGGTTGCCGGGGAGCACAGATACGCAGTATTTT. This chain uses TRBV30 with TRBJ2-3; D might be TRBD2 (5 bases). The germline CDR1 and CDR2 sequences are GTSNPN and SVGIG (reference sequence). CDR3 length: 13 residues. V was cut by 5 bases and J by 0 bases, with 9 bases left in between.

This chain joins TRBV25-1 and TRBJ2-1; 8 bases fit TRBD1. Trimming cost V 6 bases and J 4 bases; bases outside gene matches: 5. The germline V gene has CDR1 MGHDK and CDR2 SYGVNS. CDR3 length: 14 amino acids. CDR3 amino acids: CASRTGASYNEQFF. The CDR3 DNA sequence: TGTGCCAGCAGGACAGGGGCCTCTTACAATGAGCAGTTCTTC.

Written as DNA, the CDR3 is TGTGCCAGCAGCTTGGTCGGGGGGAGTTGGACCGGGGAGCTGTTTTTT. It yields the protein CASSLVGGSWTGELFF. J is TRBJ2-2 and V is TRBV5-4; 7 nucleotides align to TRBD2. This CDR3 comprises 16 residues. Germline V gives CDR1 SGHNT, CDR2 YYREEE (reference sequence). The J segment lost 5 bases and the V segment lost 0 bases, leaving 7 bases of the junction unmatched.

V usage is TRBV4-3 and J usage is TRBJ2-7; weak D call: TRBD2 (6 bases). Per germline, CDR1 LGHNA and CDR2 YSLEER. This CDR3 comprises 16 residues. The V and J ends lost 1 base and 0 bases respectively, with 13 bases between them. The CDR3 reads CASSQVASGYSYEQYF. CDR3 sequence (DNA): TGCGCCAGCAGCCAAGTTGCGAGCGGGTACTCCTACGAGCAGTACTTC.

This chain links TRBV4-1 with TRBJ2-2, with D possibly matching TRBD1 (6 bases). The germline gives CDR1 MGHRA, CDR2 YSYEKL. The CDR3 is 16 residues long. V lost 4 bases, J lost 1 base, and 13 bases lay in between. In nucleotides, the CDR3 is TGCGCCAGCAGCCGGAAAGAGGGGGAGAACACCGGGGAGCTGTTTTTT. Its protein is CASSRKEGENTGELFF.

The chain combines TRBV19 with TRBJ2-2, with D maybe TRBD2 (6 bases). V was pared by 10 bases and J by 0 bases, with 21 bases between. This CDR3 is 17 amino acids long. Germline CDR1 is LNHDA and CDR2 is SQIVND (reference sequence). The CDR3 protein is CATDPSSVSANTGELFF. For the CDR3, the DNA is TGTGCCACCGACCCCTCTAGCGTCTCTGCGAACACCGGGGAGCTGTTTTTT.